Each of the 15 T cell receptor beta chains below was sequenced from the same sample in a study of OX40 agonist ivuxolimab in advanced cancers. TCRdb's table, derived via immunoSEQ multiplex PCR, lists solely in-frame clones and lacks some. In the table there are about 79,000 clones, 88% of which are singletons. The source material was CD4+ or CD8+ T cells sorted from blood, sampled in a trial of the OX40 agonist ivuxolimab. These receptors originate from an adult with an advanced solid tumor such as melanoma, head and neck, liver or kidney cancer.

This chain uses TRBV5-6 with TRBJ2-5, with D tentatively TRBD1 (5 bases). V was clipped by 1 base and J by 2 bases, with 15 bases between them. The CDR3 is 16 residues long. Germline V gene lookup returns CDR1 SGHDT and CDR2 YYEEEE. CDR3 protein: CASSLLARVLQETQYF. The CDR3 bases are TGTGCCAGCAGCTTGTTGGCCAGGGTTCTTCAAGAGACCCAGTACTTC.

V is TRBV27 and J is TRBJ2-3, with D possibly matching TRBD2 (6 bases). This CDR3 comprises 16 residues. Between the trimmed V and J ends, which lost 2 bases and 1 base, there was a span of 13 bases. CDR1 is MNHEY and CDR2 is SMNVEV in the germline V gene (reference sequence). CDR3 in DNA: TGTGCCAGCAGTTTACGGGGGAAAAGGGGCACAGATACGCAGTATTTT. Its protein is CASSLRGKRGTDTQYF.

J is TRBJ2-1 and V is TRBV28; 11 bases are a match to TRBD2. With 6 bases clipped from V and 1 base from J, the junction kept 5 bases outside the gene matches. The length of the CDR3 is 16 residues. From germline, CDR1 is MDHEN and CDR2 SYDVKM. The CDR3 protein is CASSATSGGSYNEQFF. CDR3 bases: TGTGCCAGCAGCGCCACTAGCGGGGGTTCCTACAATGAGCAGTTCTTC.

The CDR3 here is CAISAGLAGISDTQYF. The DNA of the CDR3 is TGTGCCATCAGTGCAGGACTAGCGGGAATCAGTGATACGCAGTATTTT. The genes are TRBV10-3 and TRBJ2-3, with 12 bases that match TRBD2. J lost 6 bases, V lost 4 bases, and 8 bases had no gene match. The germline V gene has CDR1 ENHRY and CDR2 SYGVKD. The CDR3 is 16 amino acids.

The genes are TRBV7-2 and TRBJ1-3; no firm D call. This CDR3 has 15 amino acids. Germline V gene data show CDR1 as SGHTA and CDR2 as FQGNSA. V lost 1 base to trimming and J lost 0 bases, with 7 bases between them. CDR3 residues: CASSLGEVSGNTIYF. Written as DNA, the CDR3 is TGTGCCAGCAGCTTAGGGGAGGTCTCTGGAAACACCATATATTTT.

The V and J genes are TRBV7-9 and TRBJ2-1; D uncertain. CDR1 and CDR2 (germline): SEHNR, FQNEAQ (reference sequence). The CDR3 covers 14 residues. Trimming pared 5 bases from V and 2 bases from J, leaving 10 bases between. The CDR3 DNA follows: TGTGCCAGCAGCCTCGACGGTCCCTACAATGAGCAGTTCTTC. Its protein is CASSLDGPYNEQFF.

The chain has TRBV18 and TRBJ2-7; 8 positions match TRBD2. V gave up 5 bases and J gave up 4 bases; unmatched junction bases: 7. Germline CDR1 reads KGHSH; CDR2 reads LQKENI. The CDR3 extends over 14 amino acids. As DNA, the CDR3 is TGTGCCAGCTCAGCCGCCGGCGGGAGGTACGAGCAGTACTTC. Translation: CASSAAGGRYEQYF.

This clone was observed once. This rearrangement joins TRBV12-5 to TRBJ2-1, with 13 bases fitting TRBD2. V lost 2 bases to trimming and J lost 9 bases; unmatched junction nucleotides: 4. The CDR3 is 15 amino acids. CDR1 is LGHNT and CDR2 is FRNRAP in the germline V gene. The CDR3 sequence is CASGLTSGRAIEQFF. The DNA for the CDR3 is TGTGCTAGTGGTTTGACTAGCGGGAGGGCCATTGAGCAGTTCTTC. The whole variable domain, filled in from reference TRBV12-5 and TRBJ2-1, reads DARVTQTPRHKVTEMGQEVTMRCQPILGHNTVFWYRQTMMQGLELLAYFRNRAPLDDSGMPKDRFSAEMPDATLATLKIQPSEPRDSAVYFCASGLTSGRAIEQFFGPGTRLTVL.

This chain uses TRBV30 with TRBJ2-5; D possibly corresponds to TRBD2 (5 bases). This CDR3 contains 14 residues. V shed 5 bases and J shed 4 bases, with 17 bases lying between them. The V gene's germline CDR1 is GTSNPN and CDR2 SVGIG (reference sequence). CDR3 DNA sequence: TGTGCCTGGGCCCCGGGGAGTAGTGGAGAGACCCAGTACTTC. Translated: CAWAPGSSGETQYF.

This sequence joins TRBV6-5 and TRBJ1-1; D not resolved. V lost 2 bases, J lost 8 bases, and 9 bases lay in between. Per the germline V gene, CDR1 is MNHEY and CDR2 is SVGAGI. This CDR3 spans 12 amino acids. The CDR3 sequence is CASSYPGREAFF. Written as DNA, the CDR3 is TGTGCCAGCAGTTACCCGGGGAGGGAAGCTTTCTTT.

The rearrangement joins TRBV2 to TRBJ2-1, with D possibly called TRBD1 or TRBD2 (6 bases each). Germline lookup yields CDR1 SNHLY and CDR2 FYNNEI. Trimming left V 6 bases short and J 9 bases short, with 21 bases between. The CDR3 totals 15 residues. The CDR3 nucleotides are TGTGCCAGCAGAAGAGGGGACCAATCGGGGGCTGAGCAGTTCTTC. Translated: CASRRGDQSGAEQFF.

The genes are TRBV19 and TRBJ2-2; D unresolved. Germline lookup yields CDR1 LNHDA and CDR2 SQIVND (reference sequence). This CDR3 comprises 20 residues. V dropped 6 bases and J dropped 2 bases, with 28 bases sitting between them. The CDR3: CASRPGWLGTEYFNTGELFF. The CDR3, as DNA: TGTGCCAGTAGGCCCGGGTGGCTCGGTACAGAATACTTTAACACCGGGGAGCTGTTTTTT.

This chain joins TRBV25-1 and TRBJ2-5, with a weak D call TRBD2 (5 bases). The germline CDR1 and CDR2 sequences are MGHDK and SYGVNS. The length of the CDR3 is 14 residues. The V and J ends lost 2 bases and 1 base respectively, with 8 bases between them. CDR3 region: CASSERRVQETQYF. The CDR3 nucleotides are TGTGCCAGCAGTGAAAGGCGGGTCCAAGAGACCCAGTACTTC.

The chain carries TRBV5-8 and TRBJ2-3; D is unclear. In germline, CDR1 is SGHTS, CDR2 YDEGEE. Deletions cut 0 bases from V and 0 bases from J, with 8 bases between. The CDR3 length is 15 residues. CDR3 bases: TGTGCCAGCAGCTTGGTTGGCCTAAGCACAGATACGCAGTATTTT. This translates into CASSLVGLSTDTQYF.

In the case of this clone: Other nucleotide sequences in the sample specify the same CDR3. The V gene is TRBV2, the J gene TRBJ2-5, with D perhaps given as TRBD1 or TRBD2 (6 bases each). Trimming shortened V by 6 bases and J by 2 bases, and 10 bases separated the two germline ends. The CDR3 totals 13 residues. Per the germline V gene, CDR1 is SNHLY and CDR2 is FYNNEI. CDR3 coding DNA: TGTGCCAGCAGCCGGGGGCGGCAAGAGACCCAGTACTTC. Protein product: CASSRGRQETQYF.